This T cell receptor (beta chain) is drawn from a study of CD8 T cells in Susac syndrome. Sequencing of TCR beta was carried out in blood CD8+ and CD4+ T cells. The authors negatively isolated CD8+ and CD4+ T cells and FACS-enriched TEMRA cells. Trimming removed 5 bases at V and 3 bases at J, with 13 bases between. This CDR3 is 14 amino acids long. Per germline, CDR1 SEHNR and CDR2 FQNEAQ (reference sequence). RNA amounts of about 0.5 to 1 ug underwent reverse transcription with random hexamers. TCR beta CDR3 was amplified by immunoSEQ covering 54 Vbeta and 13 Jbeta. TCRdb fed the immunoSEQ multiplex PCR reads into MiXCR, producing one record per CDR3 protein. In the table there are about 120,000 distinct CDR3 sequences, 80% to 95% of which are singletons.

The gene calls are TRBV7-9 and TRBJ1-2; D call uncertain. This clonotype was sampled from a human donor in good health. Sequences were obtained from CD4+ T cells from PBMCs. The chain's CDR3 is CASSGGEIDYGYTF. The CDR3 region has the DNA TGTGCCAGCAGCGGCGGGGAGATTGACTATGGCTACACCTTC. Filled out from reference TRBV7-9 and TRBJ1-2, the complete variable domain reads DTGVSQNPRHKITKRGQNVTFRCDPISEHNRLYWYRQTLGQGPEFLTYFQNEAQLEKSRLLSDRFSAERPKGSFSTLEIQRTEQGDSAMYLCASSGGEIDYGYTFGSGTRLTVV.